The rows below give T cell receptor beta chains drawn from one sample of a study of T cells in Graves' hyperthyroidism and ophthalmopathy. TCRdb used MiXCR to reprocess the multiplex PCR reads, holding one entry per CDR3 protein. Of about 290,000 distinct CDR3 sequences in the sample, 10% to 15% were seen once. Material: blood. These receptors were collected from a woman aged 30 to 39 with Graves' hyperthyroidism that later progressed to Graves' ophthalmopathy. The CDR3 runs from the conserved cysteine through the conserved F or W. The order of the fields is D gene, clone size, V gene, J gene, CDR3 protein, CDR3 DNA. The D gene is left open where the match is weak. Clone size is given for some rows only: seen once, a few or many times, or a class if the clone is expanded.

d_gene: .; abundance: many; v_gene: TRBV12-3/TRBV12-4; j_gene: TRBJ2-1; CDR3aa: CASSLEALVGHNEQFF; CDR3nt: TGTGCCAGCAGTTTAGAGGCGTTAGTTGGCCACAATGAGCAGTTCTTC
d_gene: .; abundance: many; v_gene: TRBV28; j_gene: TRBJ2-7; CDR3aa: CASTLGAAYEQYF; CDR3nt: TGTGCCAGCACCCTGGGGGCCGCCTACGAGCAGTACTTC
d_gene: TRBD2; abundance: many; v_gene: TRBV27; j_gene: TRBJ2-7; CDR3aa: CASSFPVTPEPYRCSGSGQYF; CDR3nt: TGTGCCAGCAGTTTCCCCGTTACCCCGGAACCCTATCGGTGTAGCGGGAGTGGGCAGTACTTC
d_gene: .; abundance: many; v_gene: TRBV7-3; j_gene: TRBJ1-1; CDR3aa: CASSLQAGRSRIRAFF; CDR3nt: TGTGCCAGCAGCCTACAGGCGGGCAGGAGTCGTATCCGAGCTTTCTTT
d_gene: TRBD2; abundance: .; v_gene: TRBV5-1; j_gene: TRBJ2-1; CDR3aa: CASSLARPMASGTEINEQFF; CDR3nt: TGCGCCAGCAGCTTGGCCAGGCCGATGGCTAGCGGCACAGAAATCAATGAGCAGTTCTTC
d_gene: TRBD1; abundance: many; v_gene: TRBV6-2/TRBV6-3; j_gene: TRBJ2-7; CDR3aa: CASIPGGTGSYEQYF; CDR3nt: TGTGCCAGCATCCCCGGTGGGACAGGGAGCTACGAGCAGTACTTC
d_gene: .; abundance: many; v_gene: TRBV6-1; j_gene: TRBJ2-5; CDR3aa: CASSEGYGEETQYF; CDR3nt: TGTGCCAGCAGTGAAGGATACGGCGAAGAGACCCAGTACTTC
d_gene: .; abundance: many; v_gene: TRBV20-1; j_gene: TRBJ1-5; CDR3aa: CSARKGLDRNQPQHF; CDR3nt: TGCAGTGCTAGAAAAGGGTTGGACCGAAATCAGCCCCAGCATTTT
d_gene: TRBD1; abundance: .; v_gene: TRBV18; j_gene: TRBJ2-7; CDR3aa: CASSPRTGDDEQYF; CDR3nt: TGTGCCAGCTCACCACGGACAGGGGACGACGAGCAGTACTTC
d_gene: TRBD1; abundance: many; v_gene: TRBV5-1; j_gene: TRBJ1-1; CDR3aa: CASSLSDRGAFF; CDR3nt: TGCGCCAGCAGCTTGTCGGACAGGGGGGCTTTCTTT
d_gene: TRBD2; abundance: many; v_gene: TRBV19; j_gene: TRBJ2-1; CDR3aa: CASSIGLAGGARTNEQFF; CDR3nt: TGTGCCAGTAGTATTGGACTAGCGGGAGGGGCGAGGACCAATGAGCAGTTCTTC
d_gene: .; abundance: many; v_gene: TRBV11-2; j_gene: TRBJ2-2; CDR3aa: CASSLSAGYTGELFF; CDR3nt: TGTGCCAGCAGCTTATCTGCGGGTTACACCGGGGAGCTGTTTTTT
d_gene: .; abundance: many; v_gene: TRBV20-1; j_gene: TRBJ2-1; CDR3aa: CSARDSHSYNEQFF; CDR3nt: TGCAGTGCTAGGGACTCCCACTCCTACAATGAGCAGTTCTTC
d_gene: .; abundance: many; v_gene: TRBV28; j_gene: TRBJ2-7; CDR3aa: CASSHGTATYEQYF; CDR3nt: TGTGCCAGCAGTCACGGGACTGCCACCTACGAGCAGTACTTC
d_gene: .; abundance: many; v_gene: TRBV6-6; j_gene: TRBJ2-1; CDR3aa: CASSYSIGNEQFF; CDR3nt: TGTGCCAGCAGTTACTCAATAGGGAATGAGCAGTTCTTC
d_gene: TRBD1; abundance: medium-sized; v_gene: TRBV6-1; j_gene: TRBJ1-2; CDR3aa: CASSYGTGGNGYTF; CDR3nt: TGTGCCAGCAGTTATGGGACAGGGGGAAATGGCTACACCTTC
d_gene: .; abundance: many; v_gene: TRBV7-8; j_gene: TRBJ1-5; CDR3aa: CASSLEGGLYQPQHF; CDR3nt: TGTGCCAGCAGCTTAGAAGGGGGTTTGTATCAGCCCCAGCATTTT
d_gene: .; abundance: few; v_gene: TRBV6-2/TRBV6-3; j_gene: TRBJ2-7; CDR3aa: CATEGDSYEQYF; CDR3nt: TGTGCCACCGAGGGGGACTCCTACGAGCAGTACTTC
d_gene: .; abundance: many; v_gene: TRBV6-2/TRBV6-3; j_gene: TRBJ2-1; CDR3aa: CASSGGGSNEQFF; CDR3nt: TGTGCCAGCAGTGGAGGGGGGAGCAATGAGCAGTTCTTC
d_gene: .; abundance: many; v_gene: TRBV24-1; j_gene: TRBJ2-5; CDR3aa: CATSDFLETQYF; CDR3nt: TGTGCCACCAGTGATTTCCTAGAGACCCAGTACTTC
d_gene: .; abundance: many; v_gene: TRBV30; j_gene: TRBJ2-2; CDR3aa: CAWSYAPGGSGIPGELFF; CDR3nt: TGTGCCTGGAGTTACGCCCCCGGGGGCAGCGGGATCCCCGGGGAGCTGTTTTTT
d_gene: .; abundance: .; v_gene: TRBV6-1; j_gene: TRBJ1-2; CDR3aa: CASSSSGGTGGGYTF; CDR3nt: TGTGCCAGCAGCTCGAGCGGGGGGACCGGAGGGGGCTACACCTTC
d_gene: TRBD2; abundance: many; v_gene: TRBV12-3/TRBV12-4; j_gene: TRBJ2-5; CDR3aa: CASSLRGRDETQYF; CDR3nt: TGTGCCAGCAGTTTACGTGGGAGGGATGAGACCCAGTACTTC
d_gene: TRBD1; abundance: many; v_gene: TRBV28; j_gene: TRBJ1-5; CDR3aa: CASSRTGGGQPQHF; CDR3nt: TGTGCCAGCAGCCGTACAGGGGGAGGTCAGCCCCAGCATTTT
d_gene: .; abundance: many; v_gene: TRBV20-1; j_gene: TRBJ2-5; CDR3aa: CSALGGGETQYF; CDR3nt: TGCAGCGCGCTAGGTGGGGGAGAGACCCAGTACTTC
d_gene: .; abundance: many; v_gene: TRBV20-1; j_gene: TRBJ1-1; CDR3aa: CSARDQRTMNTEAFF; CDR3nt: TGCAGTGCTAGAGATCAACGGACGATGAACACTGAAGCTTTCTTT
d_gene: .; abundance: many; v_gene: TRBV7-2; j_gene: TRBJ2-1; CDR3aa: CASSTGSPTYNEQFF; CDR3nt: TGTGCCAGCAGCACCGGGTCCCCTACCTACAATGAGCAGTTCTTC
d_gene: .; abundance: many; v_gene: TRBV6-1; j_gene: TRBJ2-7; CDR3aa: CASSEAYRSYEQYF; CDR3nt: TGTGCCAGCAGCGAGGCGTACAGATCCTACGAGCAGTACTTC
d_gene: TRBD2; abundance: few; v_gene: TRBV20-1; j_gene: TRBJ2-1; CDR3aa: CSASSGLAGGHEQFF; CDR3nt: TGCAGTGCCTCCTCAGGACTAGCGGGTGGCCATGAGCAGTTCTTC
d_gene: .; abundance: .; v_gene: TRBV19; j_gene: TRBJ2-2; CDR3aa: CATMSGTGELFF; CDR3nt: TGTGCCACCATGTCCGGGACCGGGGAGCTGTTTTTT
d_gene: TRBD1; abundance: many; v_gene: TRBV14; j_gene: TRBJ1-1; CDR3aa: CASSPRQGHPSDTEAFF; CDR3nt: TGTGCCAGCAGCCCCCGACAGGGCCACCCCAGCGACACTGAAGCTTTCTTT
d_gene: TRBD2; abundance: many; v_gene: TRBV9; j_gene: TRBJ2-7; CDR3aa: CASSAGTSEYEQYF; CDR3nt: TGTGCCAGCAGCGCCGGGACTAGCGAGTACGAGCAGTACTTC
d_gene: TRBD2; abundance: many; v_gene: TRBV5-1; j_gene: TRBJ2-1; CDR3aa: CASSLRLAPDNEQFF; CDR3nt: TGCGCCAGCAGCTTGCGACTAGCGCCCGACAATGAGCAGTTCTTC
d_gene: .; abundance: few; v_gene: TRBV20-1; j_gene: TRBJ2-7; CDR3aa: CSAVGSGRGDEQYF; CDR3nt: TGCAGTGCTGTGGGATCGGGTCGAGGCGACGAGCAGTACTTC
d_gene: .; abundance: many; v_gene: TRBV7-2; j_gene: TRBJ2-3; CDR3aa: CASSTPGWRGDTQYF; CDR3nt: TGTGCCAGCAGCACCCCCGGCTGGCGGGGAGATACGCAGTATTTT
d_gene: TRBD1; abundance: many; v_gene: TRBV4-2; j_gene: TRBJ2-7; CDR3aa: CASSQDPTGVAYEQYF; CDR3nt: TGTGCCAGCAGCCAAGATCCGACAGGGGTTGCATACGAGCAGTACTTC
d_gene: .; abundance: .; v_gene: TRBV4-1; j_gene: TRBJ1-1; CDR3aa: CASSQWGLNTEAFF; CDR3nt: TGCGCCAGCAGCCAGTGGGGCCTGAACACTGAAGCTTTCTTT
d_gene: .; abundance: .; v_gene: TRBV6-1; j_gene: TRBJ2-7; CDR3aa: CASGAGTEIYEQYF; CDR3nt: TGTGCCTCGGGAGCTGGGACAGAGATATACGAGCAGTACTTC
d_gene: .; abundance: many; v_gene: TRBV15; j_gene: TRBJ1-1; CDR3aa: CATSRLMNTEAFF; CDR3nt: TGTGCCACCAGCAGGCTCATGAACACTGAAGCTTTCTTT
d_gene: .; abundance: .; v_gene: TRBV9; j_gene: TRBJ2-1; CDR3aa: CASSRPGIEQFF; CDR3nt: TGTGCCAGCAGCCGTCCAGGGATTGAGCAGTTCTTC
d_gene: TRBD2; abundance: many; v_gene: TRBV30; j_gene: TRBJ2-1; CDR3aa: CAWSGLAGGPYNEQFF; CDR3nt: TGTGCCTGGAGTGGACTAGCGGGAGGGCCTTACAATGAGCAGTTCTTC
d_gene: .; abundance: .; v_gene: TRBV24-1; j_gene: TRBJ2-7; CDR3aa: CATSDWTLSSSYEQYF; CDR3nt: TGTGCCACCAGTGATTGGACCCTGAGTAGCTCCTACGAGCAGTACTTC
d_gene: .; abundance: .; v_gene: TRBV5-6; j_gene: TRBJ1-2; CDR3aa: CASSLPASLGYTF; CDR3nt: TGTGCCAGCAGCCTTCCTGCGTCCTTAGGCTACACCTTC
d_gene: TRBD2; abundance: many; v_gene: TRBV7-6; j_gene: TRBJ2-6; CDR3aa: CASSLGLGPGANVLTF; CDR3nt: TGTGCCAGCAGCTTGGGACTAGGTCCTGGGGCCAACGTCCTGACTTTC
d_gene: .; abundance: many; v_gene: TRBV30; j_gene: TRBJ1-1; CDR3aa: CAQAENTEAFF; CDR3nt: TGTGCCCAAGCCGAGAACACTGAAGCTTTCTTT
d_gene: .; abundance: many; v_gene: TRBV6-1; j_gene: TRBJ1-1; CDR3aa: CASSSRGDTEAFF; CDR3nt: TGTGCCAGCAGTAGTCGGGGCGACACTGAAGCTTTCTTT
d_gene: .; abundance: many; v_gene: TRBV12-3/TRBV12-4; j_gene: TRBJ1-5; CDR3aa: CASSKRQRNQPQHF; CDR3nt: TGTGCCAGCAGTAAGCGACAGAGGAATCAGCCCCAGCATTTT
d_gene: TRBD1; abundance: many; v_gene: TRBV4-1; j_gene: TRBJ2-5; CDR3aa: CASSQEREGDRGHETQYF; CDR3nt: TGCGCCAGCAGCCAAGAAAGGGAAGGTGACAGGGGGCATGAGACCCAGTACTTC